This T cell receptor beta chain was captured by sequencing in a study of cytotoxic CD8 clonotypes in ibrutinib-treated CLL. The wider study: The patients comprised approximately eleven relapsed/refractory and about 16 treatment-naive cases, around 18 IGHV unmutated. Among the samples, the mean was about 270,000 productive templates and about 90,000 productive rearrangements. Specimens for response were gathered following a median roughly twelve months of therapy, spanning 6 to 36.

Target depth was 1 in 200,000 to 1 in 1 million T cells, about 10x per clonotype. Sequencing was performed with immunoSEQ multiplex PCR; in TCRdb, only in-frame clones are kept and a portion is missing. In the table there are approximately 190,000 clones, about four fifths of which are singletons. The specimen comprised PBMCs, sampled after 12 months of ibrutinib treatment. This receptor was obtained from a human donor with chronic lymphocytic leukemia.

Here the CDR3 reads CASSDGVNYGYTF. For the CDR3, the DNA is TGCGCCAGCAGTGACGGGGTAAACTATGGCTACACCTTC. The chain recombines TRBV10-2 with TRBJ1-2; no clear D gene. There are 13 residues in the CDR3. Trimming stripped 3 bases from V and 2 bases from J, with 7 bases between. CDR1 is WSHSY and CDR2 is SAAADI in the germline V gene.